These 16 T cell receptor beta chains were all obtained from the same sample, sequenced in a study of neurological immune-mediated disorders. TCRdb independently ran MiXCR on the 5' RACE reads; one entry per CDR3 protein. This table has roughly 74,000 distinct CDR3 sequences, less than 5.5% appearing once. Sample: PBMCs. The receptor set was obtained from a man aged 18 to 35 with multiple sclerosis.

This clonotype was recorded at least ten times. The CDR3 region is CAISVREDEQYF. CDR3 DNA sequence: TGTGCCATCAGTGTTAGAGAGGACGAGCAGTACTTC. The rearrangement links TRBV10-3 to TRBJ2-7, with D hard to call. V lost 4 bases and J 5 bases, leaving 9 bases between the germline ends. The CDR3 has 12 residues. The germline CDR1 and CDR2 sequences are ENHRY and SYGVKD.

This clonotype has at least ten counts. The CDR3 sequence is CASASPDNQEQYF. The DNA of the CDR3 is TGTGCCAGCGCCTCCCCGGACAACCAGGAGCAGTACTTC. The rearrangement uses TRBV27 and TRBJ2-7; D may be TRBD1 (5 bases). Trimming removed 8 bases at V and 7 bases at J, with 18 bases between. Germline CDR1 and CDR2: MNHEY and SMNVEV (reference sequence). The CDR3 covers 13 residues.

This clonotype was counted ten times or more. This rearrangement joins TRBV5-1 to TRBJ2-3; 10 positions match TRBD2. J lost 5 bases, V lost 3 bases, and 12 bases had no gene match. This CDR3 contains 17 residues. Germline CDR1 reads SGHRS; CDR2 reads YFSETQ. CDR3 residues: CASSSIPASGSGDTQYF. Written as DNA, the CDR3 is TGCGCCAGCAGCTCAATACCTGCTAGCGGGAGTGGAGATACGCAGTATTTT.

Ten or more counts support this clonotype. V and J are TRBV28 and TRBJ2-7; D is unclear. This CDR3 has 13 amino acids. Trimming took 2 bases from V and 6 from J, leaving 11 bases between them. The germline V gene encodes CDR1 MDHEN and CDR2 SYDVKM. DNA for the CDR3: TGTGCCAGCAGTTTAGGGGTCTACTTCGAGCAGTACTTC. It specifies CASSLGVYFEQYF.

Ten or more counts support this clonotype. J is TRBJ2-7 and V is TRBV20-1, with 11 nucleotides matching TRBD2. The CDR3 covers 17 residues. The germline V gene encodes CDR1 DFQATT and CDR2 SNEGSKA (reference sequence). J gave up 3 bases and V 1 base, and 11 bases lay outside the gene matches. CDR3 nucleotide sequence: TGCAGTGCTAGAGTTTGGCTAGCGGGGGGTTTGGTCTACGAGCAGTACTTC. Protein sequence: CSARVWLAGGLVYEQYF.

This clonotype was seen at least ten times. The chain carries TRBV20-1 and TRBJ2-3, with a possible D match to TRBD2 (5 bases). The CDR3 spans 15 residues. Germline CDR1 DFQATT, CDR2 SNEGSKA (reference sequence). Between the trimmed V and J ends, which lost 5 bases and 2 bases, there was a span of 17 bases. The CDR3, as DNA: TGCAGTGCTGGTGGAGCGGCCGTCGCCACAGATACGCAGTATTTT. Translating gives CSAGGAAVATDTQYF.

This clonotype showed up many times. V usage is TRBV4-1 and J usage is TRBJ1-4; possible D gene TRBD1, 6 bases. The CDR3 length is 14 residues. With 1 base removed from V and 7 bases from J, the gap between germline ends came to 10 bases. The germline gives CDR1 MGHRA, CDR2 YSYEKL. CDR3 DNA: TGCGCCAGCAGCCAAGCAGGGGCGCGTGAAAAACTGTTTTTT. This codes for CASSQAGAREKLFF.

The sample holds many counts of this clonotype. The rearrangement links TRBV7-8 to TRBJ2-3; TRBD2 matches at 11 bases. Trimming at V came to 5 bases and at J to 2 bases, leaving 6 bases not matched to a gene. The CDR3 has 16 amino acids. Germline-derived CDR1 and CDR2 are SGHVS and FQNEAQ. The CDR3 region is CASSPLAGGPTDTQYF. The DNA of the CDR3 is TGTGCCAGCAGCCCTTTAGCGGGGGGGCCCACAGATACGCAGTATTTT.

This clonotype was counted many times. This chain uses TRBV7-2 with TRBJ1-2; TRBD1 matches 7 bases. The J segment lost 4 bases and the V segment lost 5 bases, leaving 4 bases of the junction unmatched. Germline V lookup: CDR1 SGHTA, CDR2 FQGNSA. The CDR3 is 13 amino acids. CDR3 protein: CASSPQGPYGYTF. The CDR3 nucleotides read TGTGCCAGCAGCCCACAGGGGCCCTATGGCTACACCTTC.

This clonotype has more than one count but fewer than ten. A clone one base away is much larger, so this may be a read error. The chain is built from TRBV28 and TRBJ2-1; no reliable D call. The CDR3 sequence is 15 residues long. Germline CDR1 and CDR2: MDHEN and SYDVKM. V shed 6 bases and J shed 7 bases, with 19 bases lying between them. CDR3 sequence: CASSMPGNGLNEQFF. In DNA, the CDR3 is TGTGCCAGCAGCATGCCCGGAAACGGGTTGAATGAGCAGTTCTTC.

The chain carries TRBV15 and TRBJ1-4; perhaps TRBD1 as D (6 bases). Trimming took off 2 bases at V and 4 bases at J, with 20 bases between the two ends. CDR3 length: 18 amino acids. CDR1 and CDR2 (germline): LNHNV, YYDKDF (reference sequence). The CDR3 is CATSRTREEDRINEKLFF. CDR3 in DNA: TGTGCCACCAGCAGAACACGAGAGGAAGACAGGATTAATGAAAAACTGTTTTTT.

The chain joins TRBV11-2 to TRBJ2-7; D is possibly TRBD1 (5 bases). CDR1 is SGHAT, CDR2 FQNNGV, per germline. V was trimmed by 5 bases and J by 3 bases, leaving 11 bases between them. The CDR3 is made up of 13 amino acids. CDR3 sequence reads: CASSPRTFYEQYF. DNA of the CDR3: TGTGCCAGCAGCCCCCGGACATTCTACGAGCAGTACTTC.

In this sample, this clonotype is medium-sized. The chain uses TRBV5-1 and TRBJ2-1; 7 bases align to TRBD1. The CDR3 runs 15 residues. Germline V gene lookup returns CDR1 SGHRS and CDR2 YFSETQ. V trimming: 0 bases; J trimming: 3 bases; junction bases outside the gene matches: 3. Here the CDR3 DNA reads TGCGCCAGCAGCTTGGAGGCAGGGGGCTACAATGAGCAGTTCTTC. Amino acid sequence: CASSLEAGGYNEQFF.

This clonotype was found many times. J is TRBJ2-1 and V is TRBV5-6, with D hard to call. The CDR3 covers 13 residues. Germline V gene lookup returns CDR1 SGHDT and CDR2 YYEEEE. Trimming left V 0 bases short and J 10 bases short, with 11 bases between. This chain's CDR3 is CASSLVRVWEQFF. Written as DNA, the CDR3 is TGTGCCAGCAGCTTGGTCCGGGTATGGGAGCAGTTCTTC. Drawing the rest from reference TRBV5-6 and TRBJ2-1, the complete variable domain is DAGVTQSPTHLIKTRGQQVTLRCSPKSGHDTVSWYQQALGQGPQFIFQYYEEEERQRGNFPDRFSGHQFPNYSSELNVNALLLGDSALYLCASSLVRVWEQFFGPGTRLTVL.

This clonotype was detected ten times or more. The rearrangement uses TRBV28 and TRBJ2-5; D not certain. This CDR3 comprises 13 residues. V dropped 2 bases and J dropped 5 bases, with 9 bases sitting between them. Germline-derived CDR1 and CDR2 are MDHEN and SYDVKM. CDR3 in DNA: TGTGCCAGCAGTTTAGATGCACAGGAGACCCAGTACTTC. This gives the protein CASSLDAQETQYF.

The chain recombines TRBV6-9 with TRBJ1-1, with 7 bases identical to TRBD1. V lost 6 bases to trimming and J lost 12 bases; unmatched junction nucleotides: 10. Looked up from germline, CDR1 is MNHGY and CDR2 is SVAAGI. The CDR3 totals 12 residues. For the CDR3, the DNA is TGTGCCAGCAGCACCCCGGGACAGAGAACTTTCTTT. This encodes CASSTPGQRTFF.